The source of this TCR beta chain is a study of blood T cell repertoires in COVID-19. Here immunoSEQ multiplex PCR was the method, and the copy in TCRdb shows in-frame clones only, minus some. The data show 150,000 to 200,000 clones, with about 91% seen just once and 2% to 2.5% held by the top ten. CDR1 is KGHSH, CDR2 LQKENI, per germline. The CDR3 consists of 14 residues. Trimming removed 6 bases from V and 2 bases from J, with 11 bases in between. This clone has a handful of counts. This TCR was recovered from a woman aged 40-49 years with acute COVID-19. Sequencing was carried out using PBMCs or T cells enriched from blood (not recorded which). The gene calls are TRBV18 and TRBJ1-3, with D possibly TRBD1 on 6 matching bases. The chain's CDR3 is CASSSGTPGNTIYF. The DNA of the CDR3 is TGTGCCAGCTCCTCCGGGACACCTGGAAACACCATATATTTT.